This TCR beta chain was identified during a study of blood T cell repertoires in COVID-19. The CDR3 covers 13 residues. Germline-derived CDR1 and CDR2 are SEHNR and FQNEAQ (reference sequence). Trimming took 2 bases from V and 5 from J, leaving 9 bases between them. As processed by the authors: Reference gene primer amplification gave estimated nucleated cell counts. Profiled with immunoSEQ multiplex PCR; TCRdb holds only in-frame clones, not every one. That table gives V, J and clone size, and the DNA gave D and trimming. The sample carries roughly 320,000 clones, roughly 90% recorded once. V gene TRBV7-9 combines with J gene TRBJ1-1; perhaps TRBD1 as D (6 bases). The sequence came from a woman in her 30s who had been exposed to COVID-19. The sample consisted of PBMCs or T cells enriched from blood (not recorded which). The CDR3 is CASSLQGWTEAFF. The CDR3 region has the DNA TGTGCCAGCAGCTTACAGGGGTGGACTGAAGCTTTCTTT.